Shown below are 11 T cell receptor beta chains from a single sample sequenced in a study of CD8+CD57+ T cells in acquired aplastic anemia. Patients included in sequencing had previously demonstrated CD8+CD57+ cell expansion by flow cytometry. Profiling that covered TCR beta VDJ and CDR3 relied on genomic DNA as its template. TCRdb analysed the reads with MiXCR anew, one entry per CDR3 protein. The sample contains roughly 290,000 distinct CDR3 sequences, roughly 53% of which appear only once. The material sequenced was sorted CD4+, CD8+, or CD8+CD57+ T cells (not recorded which) from PBMCs. The receptors here all came from a human donor with aplastic anemia.

The chain has TRBV19 and TRBJ2-4, with D possibly matching TRBD2 (5 bases). V lost 10 bases, J lost 0 bases, and 16 bases lay in between. Looked up from germline, CDR1 is LNHDA and CDR2 is SQIVND (reference sequence). This CDR3 has 15 residues. CDR3 nucleotides: TGTGCCACCCGGGGAGTGCGATTAGCCAAAAACATTCAGTACTTC. It encodes CATRGVRLAKNIQYF.

This chain connects TRBV20-1 to TRBJ2-1; 10 nucleotides agree with TRBD1. Germline values: CDR1 DFQATT, CDR2 SNEGSKA (reference sequence). CDR3 size: 15 residues. V shed 3 bases, J shed 7 bases, and the junction held 9 bases outside the gene matches. The CDR3 region is CSASRRGTGVNEQFF. The CDR3 region has the DNA TGCAGTGCTAGTCGTCGCGGGACAGGGGTTAATGAGCAGTTCTTC.

The chain links TRBV7-9 to TRBJ2-1; tentatively, D is TRBD2 (6 bases). Germline CDR1 reads SEHNR; CDR2 reads FQNEAQ (reference sequence). The CDR3 covers 14 residues. V lost 4 bases and J lost 3, with 10 bases in between. CDR3 loop: CASSWAGNYNEQFF. CDR3 nucleotide sequence: TGTGCCAGCAGCTGGGCGGGAAACTACAATGAGCAGTTCTTC.

This chain links TRBV20-1 with TRBJ1-5; 9 positions match TRBD1. This CDR3 comprises 15 residues. From germline, CDR1 is DFQATT and CDR2 SNEGSKA (reference sequence). V gave up 6 bases and J gave up 7 bases; unmatched junction bases: 13. The CDR3 DNA follows: TGCAGTGCCGCGAGGGACAGGGCGTGGGAGCAGCCCCAGCATTTT. It is translated as CSAARDRAWEQPQHF.

This clonotype was counted at least ten times. The gene calls are TRBV5-8 and TRBJ2-7; possible D gene TRBD2, 5 bases. Germline V gene sequence: CDR1 SGHTS, CDR2 YDEGEE. The CDR3 runs to 14 residues. Between the trimmed V and J ends, which lost 2 bases and 6 bases, there was a span of 15 bases. The CDR3 nucleotides read TGTGCCAGCAGCTTCAGTCTAGCCTCGGGCGAGCAGTACTTC. This codes for CASSFSLASGEQYF.

Here the CDR3 reads CASSLEAGGPYTQYF. The DNA of the CDR3 is TGTGCCAGCAGCTTAGAGGCGGGGGGGCCATATACGCAGTATTTT. The rearrangement uses TRBV7-3 and TRBJ2-3; 9 bases line up with TRBD2. The germline CDR1 and CDR2 sequences are SGHTA and FQGTGA. The CDR3 is 15 residues long. With V trimmed by 2 bases and J by 7 bases, 7 bases remained unmatched.

The chain carries TRBV20-1 and TRBJ2-7; a possible D gene is TRBD1 (6 bases). V shed 0 bases and J shed 4 bases, with 19 bases lying between them. The CDR3 is 16 residues long. From germline, CDR1 is DFQATT and CDR2 SNEGSKA (reference sequence). DNA of the CDR3: TGCAGTGCTAGAGACTGGGGGCAGCATTCGGATTACGAGCAGTACTTC. This codes for CSARDWGQHSDYEQYF.

For the CDR3, the DNA is TGCGCCAGCAGCCAAGATCGCGGACAGGGAAACTATGGCTACACCTTC. Translated, it gives CASSQDRGQGNYGYTF. The chain combines TRBV4-1 with TRBJ1-2; 8 bases are shared with TRBD1. Germline V gives CDR1 MGHRA, CDR2 YSYEKL. The CDR3 loop spans 16 amino acids. The trim removed 0 bases at V and 2 bases at J, leaving 5 bases unmatched.

V usage is TRBV11-1 and J usage is TRBJ2-7; 7 bases fit TRBD1. The V and J ends lost 2 bases and 4 bases, in that order; junction bases with no gene match: 11. Per germline, CDR1 SGHAT and CDR2 FQDESV (reference sequence). The CDR3 is 16 amino acids. CDR3 nucleotide sequence: TGTGCCAGCAGCTTACTAACCGGGACAGTGATGTACGAGCAGTACTTC. It codes for CASSLLTGTVMYEQYF. Using reference TRBV11-1 and TRBJ2-7 for the parts outside the CDR3, the full variable domain is EAEVAQSPRYKITEKSQAVAFWCDPISGHATLYWYRQILGQGPELLVQFQDESVVDDSQLPKDRFSAERLKGVDSTLKIQPAELGDSAMYLCASSLLTGTVMYEQYFGPGTRLTVT.

This clonotype was seen many times. The CDR3, as DNA: TGTGCCAGCAGCTTGGACGGATTTGGAAACACCATATATTTT. This gives the protein CASSLDGFGNTIYF. V and J are TRBV5-8 and TRBJ1-3; no clear D gene. Trimming took off 0 bases at V and 3 bases at J, with 7 bases between the two ends. CDR3 length equals 14 residues. CDR1 and CDR2 from the germline V gene are SGHTS and YDEGEE.

This clonotype showed up many times. The DNA for the CDR3 is TGTGCCATCAGTGAAGGCTTGGGGCAGCCCCAGCATTTT. Amino acids: CAISEGLGQPQHF. The V and J genes are TRBV10-3 and TRBJ1-5, with no clear D. The CDR3 runs to 13 residues. Trimming removed 3 bases from V and 7 bases from J, with 10 bases in between. Germline-derived CDR1 and CDR2 are ENHRY and SYGVKD.